The clone carrying this TCR beta chain is a singleton in its sample. The antigen is undetermined. The entry originates in a study of shared clonotypes between healthy human individuals. Across the study: Plates per donor: three CD4 naive, three CD4 memory, two CD8 naive, one CD8 memory.

J was trimmed by 3 bases and V by 6 bases; bases with no gene match: 10. CDR3 length equals 17 residues. Per germline, CDR1 LNHDA and CDR2 SQIVND (reference sequence). Every subset's genomic DNA went evenly onto several immunoSEQ plates. Sequenced by immunoSEQ multiplex PCR; TCRdb stores in-frame clones only, minus some. The sample lists about 520,000 clones, approximately 95% occurring once. Findings and limits, study-wide: Rarefaction gave evidence that sorted-subset sequencing remained incomplete despite large depth.

This TCR was recovered from a woman between 25 and 40 years old in good health. This chain connects TRBV19 to TRBJ1-5; 11 bases agree with TRBD1. Material: naive CD4+ T cells sorted from blood. The sample's subset: CD45RA+ positively selected. CDR3 loop: CASRGDRGSGNNQPQHF. CDR3 nucleotide sequence: TGTGCCAGTAGGGGGGACAGGGGGTCTGGGAACAATCAGCCCCAGCATTTT.